The following is a T cell receptor (beta chain) sequence with its context. V shed 3 bases, J shed 1 base, and the junction held 1 base outside the gene matches. The CDR3 covers 14 residues. The germline CDR1 and CDR2 sequences are SGHTA and FQGNSA. Original methodology: Researchers report that nucleated cell counts were estimated from reference gene primer amplification. Data came from immunoSEQ multiplex PCR; TCRdb stores just in-frame clones and leaves some out. V, J and clone size reflect that table, while D and trimming were determined from the DNA. The data show about 310,000 clones, with approximately 87% seen just once and 2.5% to 3% held by the top ten. This record comes from a study of blood T cell repertoires in COVID-19. Looking at the study overall: COVID-19 samples collected from the United States, Italy and Spain covered acute and convalescent phases. From T cells, B-cell-depleted T cells, or PBMCs came the material, which was cDNA or gDNA.

While infection was still active, Seattle patients were enrolled and then followed longitudinally. The sequenced sample consisted of peripheral blood. This sequence was found in a woman in her twenties or thirties with COVID-19, enrolled during active disease. The chain links TRBV7-2 to TRBJ1-1; 8 positions agree with TRBD1. CDR3 region: CASSFDRGNTEAFF. CDR3 bases: TGTGCCAGCAGCTTTGACAGGGGGAACACTGAAGCTTTCTTT.